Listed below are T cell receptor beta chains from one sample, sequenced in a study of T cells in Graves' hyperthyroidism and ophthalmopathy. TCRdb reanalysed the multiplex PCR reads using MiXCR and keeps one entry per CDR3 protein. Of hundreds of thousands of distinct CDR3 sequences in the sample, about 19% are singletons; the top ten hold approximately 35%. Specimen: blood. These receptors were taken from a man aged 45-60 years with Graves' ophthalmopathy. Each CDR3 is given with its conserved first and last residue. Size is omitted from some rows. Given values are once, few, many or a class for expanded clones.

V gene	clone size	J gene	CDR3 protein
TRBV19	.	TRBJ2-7	CASSIGTVYEQYF
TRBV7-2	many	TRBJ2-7	CASSPRTGAYYEQYF
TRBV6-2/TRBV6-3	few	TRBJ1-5	CASTPGLRQPQHF
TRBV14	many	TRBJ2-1	CASSQAIPGYSYNEQFF
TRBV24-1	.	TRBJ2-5	CATSDPPPEETQYF
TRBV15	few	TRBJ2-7	CATSRDGYEQYF
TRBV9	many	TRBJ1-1	CASSDQAGTVNTEAFF
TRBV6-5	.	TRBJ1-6	CASSYEGGRGALHF
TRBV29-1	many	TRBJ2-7	CSVEDLPFSRYF
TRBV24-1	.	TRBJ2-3	CATSDPSVGVGDTQYF
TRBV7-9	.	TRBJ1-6	CASSLREDSPLHF
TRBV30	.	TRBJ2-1	CAWSARATREQFF
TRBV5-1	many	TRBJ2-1	CASSAQGPYNEQFF
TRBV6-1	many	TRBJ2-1	CASTPGGIDLYNEQFF
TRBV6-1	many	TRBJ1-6	CASSLGQGRHNSPLHF
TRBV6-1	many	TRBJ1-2	CASSSAANYGYTF
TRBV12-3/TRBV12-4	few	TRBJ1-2	CASSTDRVRAYGYTF
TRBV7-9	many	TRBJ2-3	CASSFQFGATDTQYF
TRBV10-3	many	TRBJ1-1	CAISQGQRGNTEAFF
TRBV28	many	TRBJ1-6	CASSQGSRTPLHF
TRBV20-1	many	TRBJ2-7	CSVPRRGTYEQYF
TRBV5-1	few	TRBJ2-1	CASSLPGTSGSNEQFF
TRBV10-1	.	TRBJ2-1	CASSLALTGPEQFF
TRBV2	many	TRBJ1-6	CASSLGHPSSYNSPLHF
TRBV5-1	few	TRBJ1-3	CASSYQPGSGNTIYF
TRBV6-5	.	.	CASSYTGRPSSYNEQYF
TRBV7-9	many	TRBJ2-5	CASAQKETQYF
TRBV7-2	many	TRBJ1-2	CASSYDGQRGYTF
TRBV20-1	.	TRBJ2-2	CSARSPTGGAGELFF
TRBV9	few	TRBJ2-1	CASSASGRAPSEQFF
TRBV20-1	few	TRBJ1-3	CSARGVNSGNTIYF
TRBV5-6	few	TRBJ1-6	CASSLGTDSPLHF
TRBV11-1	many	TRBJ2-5	CASSRGGTSETQYF
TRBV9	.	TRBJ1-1	CASSVGTGVKGTEAFF
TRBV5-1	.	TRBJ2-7	CASSTRLAEKIYEQYF
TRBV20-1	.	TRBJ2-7	CSARGPGTSAPSREQYF
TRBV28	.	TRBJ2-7	CASVGTSSYEQYF
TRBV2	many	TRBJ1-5	CASRVGRNSNQPQHF
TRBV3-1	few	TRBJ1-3	CASSQDTISGNTIYF
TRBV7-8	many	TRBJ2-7	CASSLSGGRVVEQYF
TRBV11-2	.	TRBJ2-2	CASSSGARGNTGELFF
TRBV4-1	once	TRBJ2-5	CASSREGVQETQYF